This TCR beta chain was sequenced during a study of identifying expanded T cells in peripheral blood. The CDR3 covers 18 residues. Deletions cut 1 base from V and 5 bases from J, with 20 bases between. The germline gives CDR1 MNHEY, CDR2 SMNVEV (reference sequence). Healthy donors had no documented immune events, such as infections, while sampled. Clones were sequenced by immunoSEQ multiplex PCR, and TCRdb holds only the in-frame ones, with some missing. The sample yields about 58,000 clones, roughly 87% seen once. Sequencing was performed on blood. The chain joins TRBV27 to TRBJ2-2; D is perhaps TRBD1 (6 bases). The receptor comes from a person aged 18 to 75 in good health. CDR3 coding DNA: TGTGCCAGCAGTTTATACCCTATTAGACAGGCGGCTACCGGGGAGCTGTTTTTT. Amino acids: CASSLYPIRQAATGELFF.